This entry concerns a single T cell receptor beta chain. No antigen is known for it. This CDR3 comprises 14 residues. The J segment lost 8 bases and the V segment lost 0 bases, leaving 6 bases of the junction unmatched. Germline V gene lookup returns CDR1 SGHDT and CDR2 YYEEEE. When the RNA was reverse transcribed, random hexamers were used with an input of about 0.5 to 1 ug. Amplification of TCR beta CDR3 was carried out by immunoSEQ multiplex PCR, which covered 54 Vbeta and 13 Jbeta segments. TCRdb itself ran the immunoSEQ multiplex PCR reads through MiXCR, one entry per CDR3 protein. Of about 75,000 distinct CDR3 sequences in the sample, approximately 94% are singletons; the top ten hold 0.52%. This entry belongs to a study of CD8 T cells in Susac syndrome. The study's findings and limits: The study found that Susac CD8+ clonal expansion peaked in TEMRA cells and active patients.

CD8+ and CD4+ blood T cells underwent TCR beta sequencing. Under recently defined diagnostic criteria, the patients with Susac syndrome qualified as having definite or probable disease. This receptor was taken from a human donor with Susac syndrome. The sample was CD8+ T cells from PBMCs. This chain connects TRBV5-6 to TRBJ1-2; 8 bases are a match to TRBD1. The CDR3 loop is CASSLGRGRRGYTF. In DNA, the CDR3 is TGTGCCAGCAGCTTGGGCAGGGGGCGCCGAGGCTACACCTTC. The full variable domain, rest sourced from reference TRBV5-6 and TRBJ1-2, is DAGVTQSPTHLIKTRGQQVTLRCSPKSGHDTVSWYQQALGQGPQFIFQYYEEEERQRGNFPDRFSGHQFPNYSSELNVNALLLGDSALYLCASSLGRGRRGYTFGSGTRLTVV.